This T cell receptor beta chain was sequenced in a study of cytomegalovirus exposure and HLA in healthy donors. Note on this clone: Its target is unknown.

Germline V lookup: CDR1 MRHNA, CDR2 SNTAGT. The CDR3 sequence is 16 residues long. J was trimmed by 5 bases and V by 2 bases; bases with no gene match: 5. The PCR employed 60 Vbeta primers together with 13 Jbeta primers. Sequenced by immunoSEQ multiplex PCR; TCRdb stores in-frame clones only, minus some. The sample lists about 150,000 clones; approximately 80% were seen once. General observations from the study: The classifier, whose performance was assessed in both the original and validation cohorts, reportedly diagnosed cytomegalovirus status with high specificity and sensitivity. A later analysis by the authors found several of the most significant clusters apparently linked to common viral pathogens.

The sample was PBMCs. The rearrangement joins TRBV6-4 to TRBJ2-2; TRBD2 matches at 10 bases. This TCR came from a woman between 40 and 50 years old in good health and CMV-seronegative. The CDR3 DNA follows: TGTGCCAGCAGTGACCCCGCTAGCGGGAGTACCGGGGAGCTGTTTTTT. It yields the protein CASSDPASGSTGELFF.